The 32 T cell receptor beta chains below all came from one sample that was sequenced in a study of identifying expanded T cells in peripheral blood. TCRdb keeps only in-frame clones here, not all; method: immunoSEQ multiplex PCR. The sample yields over 100,000 clones, about 88% seen once. The sequencing sample was made of blood. These TCRs come from a person aged 18-70 years in good health.

The J gene is TRBJ2-7, the V gene TRBV9, with a possible D match to TRBD1 (5 bases). Germline V CDR1 and CDR2: SGDLS, YYNGEE. V lost 2 bases to trimming and J lost 4 bases, with 13 bases between them. This CDR3 region has 14 residues. The CDR3: CASSVTDQGYEQYF. In DNA form, the CDR3 reads TGTGCCAGCAGCGTCACCGACCAGGGTTACGAGCAGTACTTC.

V and J are TRBV11-2 and TRBJ2-6; D is perhaps TRBD1 or TRBD2 (5 bases each). Looked up from germline, CDR1 is SGHAT and CDR2 is FQNNGV. The CDR3 runs 17 residues. The V end was cut by 6 bases, the J end by 0 bases, with 15 bases between. The CDR3 DNA reads as TGTGCCAGCAGGCTACCCCTGGGACCCTCTGGGGCCAACGTCCTGACTTTC. It translates to CASRLPLGPSGANVLTF.

The chain employs TRBV7-2 and TRBJ2-7; 11 nucleotides align to TRBD2. Germline V gene sequence: CDR1 SGHTA, CDR2 FQGNSA. CDR3 length equals 16 residues. Losses at the gene ends were 5 bases for V and 7 bases for J; bases not matched to a gene: 13. Written as DNA, the CDR3 is TGTGCCAGCAGCCCACCTGGGGGGACTAGCGGCAAGGAGCAGTACTTC. Translated: CASSPPGGTSGKEQYF.

V usage is TRBV29-1 and J usage is TRBJ2-2, with D tentatively TRBD2 (5 bases). CDR1 SQVTM and CDR2 ANQGSEA come from the germline V gene. This CDR3 contains 14 residues. The V gene lost 3 bases and the J gene lost 1 base, with 9 bases spanning the gap. The CDR3 sequence is CSVDRGRNTGELFF. CDR3 bases: TGCAGCGTTGACCGGGGAAGGAACACCGGGGAGCTGTTTTTT.

This clone occurred once. The V and J genes are TRBV4-1 and TRBJ2-1; D is undetermined. Germline CDR1 MGHRA, CDR2 YSYEKL. Trimming pared 0 bases from V and 10 bases from J, leaving 10 bases between. The CDR3 loop spans 13 amino acids. CDR3 region: CASSQERQMEQFF. The CDR3, as DNA: TGCGCCAGCAGCCAAGAGCGGCAGATGGAGCAGTTCTTC.

The chain has TRBV5-1 and TRBJ2-7; D may be TRBD1 (5 bases). Per the germline V gene, CDR1 is SGHRS and CDR2 is YFSETQ. The CDR3 totals 13 residues. V dropped 1 base and J dropped 2 bases, with 7 bases sitting between them. The CDR3 is CASSLTGAYEQYF. The CDR3 DNA reads as TGCGCCAGCAGCTTGACAGGAGCCTACGAGCAGTACTTC.

This clone was seen many times. At the DNA level, this CDR3 is encoded by other sequences in the same sample as well. The J gene is TRBJ2-3, the V gene TRBV7-3; D gene ambiguous. The CDR3 extends over 12 amino acids. Germline-derived CDR1 and CDR2 are SGHTA and FQGTGA. The germline V and J ends were trimmed by 2 bases and 6 bases, with 6 bases remaining between them. CDR3 in DNA: TGTGCCAGCAGCTTATACGGGGATACGCAGTATTTT. This sequence encodes CASSLYGDTQYF.

The gene calls are TRBV5-1 and TRBJ1-2; 10 nucleotides line up with TRBD1. The CDR3 has 17 amino acids. Germline lookup yields CDR1 SGHRS and CDR2 YFSETQ. Losses at the gene ends were 2 bases for V and 2 bases for J; bases not matched to a gene: 9. CDR3 nucleotides: TGCGCCAGCAGCTTCGGAGCGGGGGACAGGGGAAACTATGGCTACACCTTC. It specifies CASSFGAGDRGNYGYTF.

The gene calls are TRBV5-1 and TRBJ2-2; possible D gene TRBD1, 5 bases. V lost 4 bases to trimming and J lost 1 base, with 14 bases between them. The CDR3 is 16 residues long. Germline V CDR1 and CDR2: SGHRS, YFSETQ. CDR3 in amino acids: CASSPLTDLNTGELFF. The CDR3 coding sequence is TGCGCCAGCAGCCCTCTGACAGATTTGAACACCGGGGAGCTGTTTTTT.

V and J are TRBV18 and TRBJ2-5; D gene ambiguous. Germline CDR1 and CDR2: KGHSH and LQKENI. The CDR3 length is 11 residues. The V and J ends lost 8 bases and 3 bases respectively, with 7 bases between them. As DNA, the CDR3 is TGTGCCAGCATTCCAGAAGAGACCCAGTACTTC. Translated, it gives CASIPEETQYF.

The rearrangement links TRBV6-5 to TRBJ1-4; D remains unclear. V lost 6 bases and J 6 bases, leaving 14 bases between the germline ends. Germline-derived CDR1 and CDR2 are MNHEY and SVGAGI. The CDR3 has 14 amino acids. CDR3 DNA sequence: TGTGCCAGCAGCGACGGCGGTCAGGATGAAAAACTGTTTTTT. Translation gives CASSDGGQDEKLFF.

This rearrangement joins TRBV5-1 to TRBJ1-2, with D perhaps matching TRBD1 (6 bases). This CDR3 spans 15 amino acids. Germline CDR1 is SGHRS and CDR2 is YFSETQ. Trimming cost V 0 bases and J 8 bases, with 17 bases left between them. The CDR3 region is CASSLGTAGSYGYTF. The CDR3 DNA sequence: TGCGCCAGCAGCTTGGGGACAGCGGGTAGCTACGGCTACACCTTC.

The chain combines TRBV9 with TRBJ2-6; D perhaps matches TRBD1 (5 bases). Germline-derived CDR1 and CDR2 are SGDLS and YYNGEE. Between the trimmed V and J ends, which lost 0 bases and 2 bases, there was a span of 6 bases. This CDR3 contains 15 residues. CDR3 DNA: TGTGCCAGCAGCGTAGGGGGCGCTGGGGCCAACGTCCTGACTTTC. Protein product: CASSVGGAGANVLTF.

This clone was seen only once. The chain joins TRBV5-1 to TRBJ2-7; D is perhaps TRBD1 or TRBD2 (5 bases each). Trimming took off 2 bases at V and 2 bases at J, with 11 bases between the two ends. The CDR3 has 14 amino acids. Germline CDR1 is SGHRS and CDR2 is YFSETQ. CDR3 protein: CASSLGTGTYEQYF. The CDR3 DNA is TGCGCCAGCAGCTTAGGGACGGGGACCTACGAGCAGTACTTC.

This clone occurred once. The rearrangement uses TRBV11-2 and TRBJ2-5, with D unresolved. Trimming removed 5 bases at V and 9 bases at J, with 16 bases between. Germline lookup yields CDR1 SGHAT and CDR2 FQNNGV. The CDR3 spans 13 residues. The CDR3 loop is CASSNPAGVSQYF. Written as DNA, the CDR3 is TGTGCCAGCAGCAATCCGGCCGGTGTGTCCCAGTACTTC.

The chain links TRBV6-1 to TRBJ2-7, with 8 positions matching TRBD1. Trimming at V came to 6 bases and at J to 3 bases, leaving 10 bases not matched to a gene. CDR1 is MNHNS, CDR2 SASEGT, per germline. This CDR3 region has 15 residues. The CDR3 sequence is CASSGGQAVFYEQYF. DNA for the CDR3: TGTGCCAGCAGCGGGGGACAGGCGGTTTTCTACGAGCAGTACTTC.

This clone was counted a few times. The rearrangement links TRBV29-1 to TRBJ1-1; perhaps TRBD1 as D (5 bases). Germline lookup yields CDR1 SQVTM and CDR2 ANQGSEA. There are 12 residues in the CDR3. The V end was cut by 4 bases, the J end by 4 bases, with 10 bases between. The CDR3, as DNA: TGCAGCGTTGTAGGCGGGACCACTGAAGCTTTCTTT. Translation: CSVVGGTTEAFF.

This chain links TRBV14 with TRBJ1-1; maybe TRBD1 (6 bases). V was pared by 1 base and J by 8 bases, with 11 bases between. Germline assignment: CDR1 SGHDN and CDR2 FVKESK. The CDR3 consists of 13 residues. The CDR3: CASSQVGGGEAFF. CDR3 in DNA: TGTGCCAGCAGCCAAGTAGGCGGGGGCGAAGCTTTCTTT.

Note on this clone: Mismatch with germline at one junction end may stem from a read error. The chain joins TRBV6-1 to TRBJ2-1, with D possibly TRBD1 on 5 matching bases. The germline V gene encodes CDR1 MNHNS and CDR2 SASEGT. There are 12 residues in the CDR3. In DNA, the CDR3 is TGTGCCAGCAGTGAAGACCGGCAGGGTAGGGTCTTC. The encoded protein is CASSEDRQGRVF.

This chain joins TRBV29-1 and TRBJ2-5; the D is unclear. This CDR3 region has 12 residues. Germline V lookup: CDR1 SQVTM, CDR2 ANQGSEA. V lost 6 bases to trimming and J lost 3 bases, with 11 bases between them. CDR3 in amino acids: CSVLGLEETQYF. In DNA, the CDR3 is TGCAGCGTCCTTGGGTTGGAAGAGACCCAGTACTTC. Looking up the rest from reference TRBV29-1 and TRBJ2-5 gives the full variable domain: SAVISQKPSRDICQRGTSLTIQCQVDSQVTMMFWYRQQPGQSLTLIATANQGSEATYESGFVIDKFPISRPNLTFSTLTVSNMSPEDSSIYLCSVLGLEETQYFGPGTRLLVL.

The chain is built from TRBV2 and TRBJ2-7; D uncertain. The germline V gene has CDR1 SNHLY and CDR2 FYNNEI. The ends were cut back, 4 bases at V and 2 bases at J, with 9 bases in the middle. This CDR3 comprises 13 residues. The CDR3 protein is CASSVRQTYEQYF. The CDR3, as DNA: TGTGCCAGCAGTGTAAGGCAGACCTACGAGCAGTACTTC.

The gene calls are TRBV6-6 and TRBJ1-5, with D unclear. This CDR3 is 13 amino acids long. V gave up 6 bases and J gave up 2 bases, with 8 bases separating them. In germline, CDR1 is MNHNY, CDR2 SVGAGI (reference sequence). CDR3 in DNA: TGTGCCAGCAGCGACGTAGGCAATCAGCCCCAGCATTTT. Its protein is CASSDVGNQPQHF.

The genes are TRBV7-9 and TRBJ1-4; D perhaps matches TRBD1 (5 bases). Per the germline V gene, CDR1 is SEHNR and CDR2 is FQNEAQ (reference sequence). The CDR3 totals 15 residues. Trimming stripped 3 bases from V and 0 bases from J, with 8 bases between. The CDR3 spells CASSLGDPTNEKLFF. The CDR3 coding sequence is TGTGCCAGCAGCTTGGGGGATCCAACTAATGAAAAACTGTTTTTT.

V gene TRBV6-5 combines with J gene TRBJ2-7, with TRBD1 matching over 10 bases. CDR1 MNHEY and CDR2 SVGAGI come from the germline V gene. This CDR3 contains 13 residues. V shed 6 bases and J 5 bases; nucleotides not matched to a gene: 4. This CDR3 is CASRGQGGDEQYF. In DNA, the CDR3 is TGTGCCAGCAGAGGACAGGGGGGCGACGAGCAGTACTTC.

V usage is TRBV5-1 and J usage is TRBJ2-2, with 9 bases identical to TRBD1. Trimming took 2 bases from V and 5 from J; bases not matched to a gene: 1. This CDR3 is 14 amino acids long. Germline V lookup: CDR1 SGHRS, CDR2 YFSETQ. The CDR3 DNA is TGCGCCAGCAGCTTTGGGACAGGGACCGGGGAGCTGTTTTTT. This gives the protein CASSFGTGTGELFF.

The chain joins TRBV7-2 to TRBJ1-5; the match to TRBD1 covers 12 bases. This CDR3 region has 15 residues. Losses at the gene ends were 6 bases for V and 7 bases for J; bases not matched to a gene: 7. Germline loops: CDR1 SGHTA, CDR2 FQGNSA. As DNA, the CDR3 is TGTGCCAGCAGTTATCCGGGACAGGGGGCACAGCCCCAGCATTTT. This encodes CASSYPGQGAQPQHF.

The chain joins TRBV6-4 to TRBJ2-2; possibly TRBD1 for D (6 bases). V dropped 4 bases and J dropped 0 bases, with 9 bases sitting between them. This CDR3 is 15 amino acids long. The germline V gene has CDR1 MRHNA and CDR2 SNTAGT. For the CDR3, the DNA is TGTGCCAGCAGTGCAACAGGGACGAACACCGGGGAGCTGTTTTTT. Protein: CASSATGTNTGELFF.

The V gene is TRBV10-3, the J gene TRBJ2-3; D gene ambiguous. Germline V CDR1 and CDR2: ENHRY, SYGVKD. The CDR3 spans 13 residues. Deletions cut 3 bases from V and 2 bases from J, with 6 bases between. For the CDR3, the DNA is TGTGCCATCAGTGACGACCACACAGATACGCAGTATTTT. It yields the protein CAISDDHTDTQYF.

The chain has TRBV5-1 and TRBJ2-6; 12 bases match TRBD1. CDR1 SGHRS and CDR2 YFSETQ come from the germline V gene. The CDR3 extends over 19 amino acids. V lost 0 bases and J lost 0; bases outside the gene matches: 4. The CDR3, as DNA: TGCGCCAGCAGCTTGGTGGGGACAGGGGGCCCCTCTGGGGCCAACGTCCTGACTTTC. Translation gives CASSLVGTGGPSGANVLTF.

V gene TRBV7-8 combines with J gene TRBJ2-1; possibly TRBD1 for D (6 bases). Per the germline V gene, CDR1 is SGHVS and CDR2 is FQNEAQ. V was cut by 5 bases and J by 4 bases, with 12 bases left in between. CDR3 length equals 14 residues. Written as DNA, the CDR3 is TGTGCCAGCAGCCCGGGACAAACTTACAATGAGCAGTTCTTC. It translates to CASSPGQTYNEQFF.

The count of this clone is one. The V call is TRBV7-8, the J call TRBJ2-5; D might be TRBD1 or TRBD2, each matching 5 bases. The CDR3 length is 12 residues. Trimming stripped 1 base from V and 6 bases from J, with 6 bases between. CDR1 is SGHVS, CDR2 FQNEAQ, per germline. The CDR3 region has the DNA TGTGCCAGCAGCTTAGGGGGACAGACCCAGTACTTC. Translated: CASSLGGQTQYF.

This clone was recorded a few times. CDR3 in DNA: TGTGCCAGCTGTGACCACTATGGCTACACCTTC. It is translated as CASCDHYGYTF. The chain couples TRBV28 to TRBJ1-2; D uncertain. Germline values: CDR1 MDHEN, CDR2 SYDVKM. Trimming pared 8 bases from V and 3 bases from J, leaving 7 bases between. This CDR3 contains 11 residues.